The clone carrying this T cell receptor (beta chain) came up a few times. As yet, its antigen is unknown. This specimen comes from a study of blood T cells in healthy people across ages. As for the study in general: Roughly one uniquely barcoded beta molecule per two T cells was captured. General observations from the study: Among T cells, TCR beta diversity per million cells dropped roughly linearly as age rose.

Then a second PCR, running roughly 6 to 12 cycles, was carried out with a sample-barcoded 5' primer and a J-beta primer mix. TCRdb recomputed calls from the 5' RACE reads with MiXCR, one row per CDR3 protein. The sample has fewer than 1 million distinct CDR3 sequences; approximately 44% are singletons. The source material was blood. The origin of this receptor is a man between 60 and 75 years old in good health.

The CDR3 nucleotides are TGTGCCAGCAGTAAACTAGCGGGGGGTGACGAGCAGTACTTC. This codes for CASSKLAGGDEQYF. V and J are TRBV25-1 and TRBJ2-5; TRBD2 matches 12 bases. The tail of the sequence fits TRBJ2-7 better, so the J call may be wrong. The CDR3 runs 14 residues. The germline V gene has CDR1 MGHDK and CDR2 SYGVNS.